Listed here are 9 T cell receptor beta chains from one sample, sequenced in a study of human T cells and chemical hapten exposure. Time point in this sample: patch test 3, about 24 weeks after DPC sensitization. Sample treatment: therapeutic diphenylcyclopropenone sensitization with weekly scalp DPC. MiXCR, applied by TCRdb to the RACE reads, yields one record per CDR3 protein. The sample includes under 200,000 distinct CDR3 sequences, roughly a quarter of them seen just once. Sequences were derived from whole blood, sampled in connection with sensitization to the hapten diphenylcyclopropenone (DPC). The receptors come from a woman younger than 35 with alopecia areata. Some clones in this sample may be carry-over from other donors' samples.

This clonotype was counted between two and nine times. This sequence joins TRBV27 and TRBJ1-2; maybe TRBD1 (6 bases). The CDR3 length is 17 residues. V dropped 5 bases and J dropped 0 bases, with 19 bases sitting between them. Germline-derived CDR1 and CDR2 are MNHEY and SMNVEV (reference sequence). CDR3 sequence (DNA): TGTGCCAGCAGTCCGCTCTTTAGAGGGACACCTAACTATGGCTACACCTTC. It yields the protein CASSPLFRGTPNYGYTF.

The chain recombines TRBV9 with TRBJ1-6, with 8 nucleotides matching TRBD1. From germline, CDR1 is SGDLS and CDR2 YYNGEE. This CDR3 has 14 amino acids. Trimming at V came to 4 bases and at J to 9 bases, leaving 6 bases not matched to a gene. The chain's CDR3 is CASSKTGASSPLHF. The CDR3 nucleotides are TGTGCCAGCAGCAAGACAGGGGCAAGTTCACCCCTCCACTTT.

This clonotype was picked up a small number of times. The gene calls are TRBV4-1 and TRBJ2-6, with D possibly TRBD1 on 5 matching bases. The CDR3 covers 15 residues. From germline, CDR1 is MGHRA and CDR2 YSYEKL. The V end was cut by 4 bases, the J end by 4 bases, with 11 bases between. The CDR3 DNA reads TGCGCCAGCAGCCGGTCAGGGAACGGGGCCAACGTCCTGACTTTC. Its protein product is CASSRSGNGANVLTF.

The CDR3 region is CSVEGRLAGRLSSTDTQYF. In nucleotides, the CDR3 is TGCAGCGTTGAAGGGAGACTAGCGGGACGATTATCTAGCACAGATACGCAGTATTTT. The rearrangement links TRBV29-1 to TRBJ2-3; TRBD2 aligns across 11 bases. Germline V gives CDR1 SQVTM, CDR2 ANQGSEA. The V segment lost 1 base and the J segment 0 bases; nucleotides outside the gene matches: 12. This CDR3 is built from 19 residues.

This clonotype was observed a handful of times. The J gene is TRBJ1-4, the V gene TRBV5-1; D is undetermined. V dropped 0 bases and J dropped 8 bases, with 14 bases sitting between them. The CDR3 length is 15 residues. Germline V CDR1 and CDR2: SGHRS, YFSETQ. The DNA of the CDR3 is TGCGCCAGCAGCTTGGCCGGCAAGCCGGGAGAAAAACTGTTTTTT. Translation gives CASSLAGKPGEKLFF.

A few counts support this clonotype. The chain recombines TRBV9 with TRBJ2-7, with TRBD2 as a possible D gene (6 bases). The CDR3 is 15 residues long. Trimming pared 4 bases from V and 2 bases from J, leaving 16 bases between. Germline loops: CDR1 SGDLS, CDR2 YYNGEE. CDR3 nucleotides: TGTGCCAGCAGCCCGCGTGGAGGGGCGGCCTACGAGCAGTACTTC. This sequence encodes CASSPRGGAAYEQYF.

This clonotype occurred many times. The DNA for the CDR3 is TGTGCCAGCAGTTACGACTGGAAGAGAGAGCAGTACTTC. As protein: CASSYDWKREQYF. The chain employs TRBV3-1 and TRBJ2-7; D is uncertain. The CDR3 runs to 13 residues. V was clipped by 6 bases and J by 7 bases, with 16 bases between them. Germline CDR1 and CDR2: LGHDT and YNNKEL (reference sequence).

This clonotype was recorded many times. The V and J genes are TRBV9 and TRBJ2-5, with D tentatively TRBD2 (5 bases). V dropped 4 bases and J dropped 7 bases, with 14 bases sitting between them. The CDR3 has 13 amino acids. CDR1 is SGDLS and CDR2 is YYNGEE in the germline V gene. CDR3 protein: CASSPGLAGTQYF. The CDR3 DNA reads TGTGCCAGCAGCCCCGGACTTGCCGGGACCCAGTACTTC.

The gene calls are TRBV12-3 or TRBV12-4 and TRBJ2-1, with 11 bases matching TRBD2. Unmatched junction bases numbered 5, after V lost 6 bases and J lost 4 bases. The CDR3 is made up of 15 amino acids. The CDR3 DNA reads as TGTGCCAGCAGCTCCACTAGCGGGGGTTACAATGAGCAGTTCTTC. Its protein is CASSSTSGGYNEQFF.